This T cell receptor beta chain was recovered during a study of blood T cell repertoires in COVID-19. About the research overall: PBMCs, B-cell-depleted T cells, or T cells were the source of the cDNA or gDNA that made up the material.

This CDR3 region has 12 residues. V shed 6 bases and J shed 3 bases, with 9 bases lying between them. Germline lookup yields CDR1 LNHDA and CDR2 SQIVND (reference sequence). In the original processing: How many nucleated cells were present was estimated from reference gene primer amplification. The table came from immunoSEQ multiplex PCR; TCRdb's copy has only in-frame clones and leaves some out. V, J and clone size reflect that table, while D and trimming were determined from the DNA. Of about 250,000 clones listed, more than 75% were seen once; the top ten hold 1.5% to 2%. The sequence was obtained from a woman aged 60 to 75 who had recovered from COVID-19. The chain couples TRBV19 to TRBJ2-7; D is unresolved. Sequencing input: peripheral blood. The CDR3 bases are TGTGCCAGTAGAGATAGGAGCTACGAGCAGTACTTC. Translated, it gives CASRDRSYEQYF.